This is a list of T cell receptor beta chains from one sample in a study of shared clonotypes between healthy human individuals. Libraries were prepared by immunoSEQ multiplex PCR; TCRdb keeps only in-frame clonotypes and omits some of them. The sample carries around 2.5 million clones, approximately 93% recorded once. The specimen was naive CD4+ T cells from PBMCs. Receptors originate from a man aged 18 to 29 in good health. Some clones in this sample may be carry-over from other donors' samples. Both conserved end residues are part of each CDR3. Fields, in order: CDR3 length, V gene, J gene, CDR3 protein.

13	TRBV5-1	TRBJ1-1	CASSIRQGIEAFF
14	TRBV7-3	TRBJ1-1	CASSSTGGSTEAFF
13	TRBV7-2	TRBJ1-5	CASSLWETQPQHF
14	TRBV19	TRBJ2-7	CASSIPEIPYEQYF
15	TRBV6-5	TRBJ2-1	CASSYSAGVSNEQFF
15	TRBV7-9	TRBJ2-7	CASSLGFGELYEQYF
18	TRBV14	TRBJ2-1	CASSQVSGRAHKGKEQFF
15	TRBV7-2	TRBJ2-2	CASSPRVVWARELFF
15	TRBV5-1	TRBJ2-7	CASSLEAGEVYEQYF
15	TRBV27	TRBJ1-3	CASKGGTSSGNTIYF
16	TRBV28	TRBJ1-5	CASSLIGRRSNQPQHF
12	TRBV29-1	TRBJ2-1	CSVWDRVHEQFF
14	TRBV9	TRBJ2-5	CASSAGGAQETQYF
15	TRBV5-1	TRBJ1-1	CASSLGQGRLTEAFF
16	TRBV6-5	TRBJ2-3	CASSSDSVSGPHTQYF
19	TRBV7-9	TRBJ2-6	CASSPPVGGHPSGANVLTF
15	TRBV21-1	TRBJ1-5	CASSGVCGSNQPQHF
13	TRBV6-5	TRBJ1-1	CASSYTREDEAFF
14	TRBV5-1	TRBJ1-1	CASSPTGGRTEAFF
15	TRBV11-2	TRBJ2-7	CASSLGGAGEGEQYF
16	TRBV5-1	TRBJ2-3	CASSLVVAGGTDTQYF
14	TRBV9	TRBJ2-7	CASNAYQRPYEQYF
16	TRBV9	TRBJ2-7	CASSPRGEGGRSEQYF
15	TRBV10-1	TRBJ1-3	CASSPGEGSGNTIYF
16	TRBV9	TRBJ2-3	CASSTAPQSSTDTQYF
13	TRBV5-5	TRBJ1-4	CASSLGGAEKLFF
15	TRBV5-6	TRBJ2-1	CAILKRRGRPNEQFF
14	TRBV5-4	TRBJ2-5	CASSLGGTEETQYF
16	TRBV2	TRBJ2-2	CASSVSGRSNTGELFF
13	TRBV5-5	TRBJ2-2	CASSLPNTGELFF
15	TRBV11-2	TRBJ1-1	CASSLVGQGNTEAFF
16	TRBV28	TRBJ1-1	CASSGGDRYMNTEAFF
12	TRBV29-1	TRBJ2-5	CSVGRGQETQYF
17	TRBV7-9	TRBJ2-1	CASSLPGQGSIRAEQFF
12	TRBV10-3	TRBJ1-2	CAISNDRGGYTF
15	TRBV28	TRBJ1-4	CASSDPGQGDEKLFF
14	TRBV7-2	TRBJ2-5	CASSRREGQETQYF
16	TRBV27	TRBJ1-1	CASNKLGVKKNTEAFF
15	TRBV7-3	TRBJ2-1	CASGSPSGPYNEQFF
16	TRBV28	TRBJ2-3	CASSLIGGSRTDTQYF
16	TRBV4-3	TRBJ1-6	CASSQDPGTGDSPLHF
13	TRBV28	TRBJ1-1	CASSSPNRDEAFF
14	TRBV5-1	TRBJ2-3	CASTQRTGTDTQYF
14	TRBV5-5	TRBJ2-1	CASSLILESNEQFF
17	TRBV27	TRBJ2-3	CASSLLGGRGSTDTQYF
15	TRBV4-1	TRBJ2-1	CASMPGDTMVHEQFF
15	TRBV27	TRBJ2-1	CASSLSLLNYNEQFF
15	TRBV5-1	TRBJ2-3	CASSRLAGGADTQYF
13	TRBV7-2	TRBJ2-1	CASSLRQANEQFF
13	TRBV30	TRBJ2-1	CAWSLGGPNEQFF
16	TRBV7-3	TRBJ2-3	CASSLGGGSLPDTQYF